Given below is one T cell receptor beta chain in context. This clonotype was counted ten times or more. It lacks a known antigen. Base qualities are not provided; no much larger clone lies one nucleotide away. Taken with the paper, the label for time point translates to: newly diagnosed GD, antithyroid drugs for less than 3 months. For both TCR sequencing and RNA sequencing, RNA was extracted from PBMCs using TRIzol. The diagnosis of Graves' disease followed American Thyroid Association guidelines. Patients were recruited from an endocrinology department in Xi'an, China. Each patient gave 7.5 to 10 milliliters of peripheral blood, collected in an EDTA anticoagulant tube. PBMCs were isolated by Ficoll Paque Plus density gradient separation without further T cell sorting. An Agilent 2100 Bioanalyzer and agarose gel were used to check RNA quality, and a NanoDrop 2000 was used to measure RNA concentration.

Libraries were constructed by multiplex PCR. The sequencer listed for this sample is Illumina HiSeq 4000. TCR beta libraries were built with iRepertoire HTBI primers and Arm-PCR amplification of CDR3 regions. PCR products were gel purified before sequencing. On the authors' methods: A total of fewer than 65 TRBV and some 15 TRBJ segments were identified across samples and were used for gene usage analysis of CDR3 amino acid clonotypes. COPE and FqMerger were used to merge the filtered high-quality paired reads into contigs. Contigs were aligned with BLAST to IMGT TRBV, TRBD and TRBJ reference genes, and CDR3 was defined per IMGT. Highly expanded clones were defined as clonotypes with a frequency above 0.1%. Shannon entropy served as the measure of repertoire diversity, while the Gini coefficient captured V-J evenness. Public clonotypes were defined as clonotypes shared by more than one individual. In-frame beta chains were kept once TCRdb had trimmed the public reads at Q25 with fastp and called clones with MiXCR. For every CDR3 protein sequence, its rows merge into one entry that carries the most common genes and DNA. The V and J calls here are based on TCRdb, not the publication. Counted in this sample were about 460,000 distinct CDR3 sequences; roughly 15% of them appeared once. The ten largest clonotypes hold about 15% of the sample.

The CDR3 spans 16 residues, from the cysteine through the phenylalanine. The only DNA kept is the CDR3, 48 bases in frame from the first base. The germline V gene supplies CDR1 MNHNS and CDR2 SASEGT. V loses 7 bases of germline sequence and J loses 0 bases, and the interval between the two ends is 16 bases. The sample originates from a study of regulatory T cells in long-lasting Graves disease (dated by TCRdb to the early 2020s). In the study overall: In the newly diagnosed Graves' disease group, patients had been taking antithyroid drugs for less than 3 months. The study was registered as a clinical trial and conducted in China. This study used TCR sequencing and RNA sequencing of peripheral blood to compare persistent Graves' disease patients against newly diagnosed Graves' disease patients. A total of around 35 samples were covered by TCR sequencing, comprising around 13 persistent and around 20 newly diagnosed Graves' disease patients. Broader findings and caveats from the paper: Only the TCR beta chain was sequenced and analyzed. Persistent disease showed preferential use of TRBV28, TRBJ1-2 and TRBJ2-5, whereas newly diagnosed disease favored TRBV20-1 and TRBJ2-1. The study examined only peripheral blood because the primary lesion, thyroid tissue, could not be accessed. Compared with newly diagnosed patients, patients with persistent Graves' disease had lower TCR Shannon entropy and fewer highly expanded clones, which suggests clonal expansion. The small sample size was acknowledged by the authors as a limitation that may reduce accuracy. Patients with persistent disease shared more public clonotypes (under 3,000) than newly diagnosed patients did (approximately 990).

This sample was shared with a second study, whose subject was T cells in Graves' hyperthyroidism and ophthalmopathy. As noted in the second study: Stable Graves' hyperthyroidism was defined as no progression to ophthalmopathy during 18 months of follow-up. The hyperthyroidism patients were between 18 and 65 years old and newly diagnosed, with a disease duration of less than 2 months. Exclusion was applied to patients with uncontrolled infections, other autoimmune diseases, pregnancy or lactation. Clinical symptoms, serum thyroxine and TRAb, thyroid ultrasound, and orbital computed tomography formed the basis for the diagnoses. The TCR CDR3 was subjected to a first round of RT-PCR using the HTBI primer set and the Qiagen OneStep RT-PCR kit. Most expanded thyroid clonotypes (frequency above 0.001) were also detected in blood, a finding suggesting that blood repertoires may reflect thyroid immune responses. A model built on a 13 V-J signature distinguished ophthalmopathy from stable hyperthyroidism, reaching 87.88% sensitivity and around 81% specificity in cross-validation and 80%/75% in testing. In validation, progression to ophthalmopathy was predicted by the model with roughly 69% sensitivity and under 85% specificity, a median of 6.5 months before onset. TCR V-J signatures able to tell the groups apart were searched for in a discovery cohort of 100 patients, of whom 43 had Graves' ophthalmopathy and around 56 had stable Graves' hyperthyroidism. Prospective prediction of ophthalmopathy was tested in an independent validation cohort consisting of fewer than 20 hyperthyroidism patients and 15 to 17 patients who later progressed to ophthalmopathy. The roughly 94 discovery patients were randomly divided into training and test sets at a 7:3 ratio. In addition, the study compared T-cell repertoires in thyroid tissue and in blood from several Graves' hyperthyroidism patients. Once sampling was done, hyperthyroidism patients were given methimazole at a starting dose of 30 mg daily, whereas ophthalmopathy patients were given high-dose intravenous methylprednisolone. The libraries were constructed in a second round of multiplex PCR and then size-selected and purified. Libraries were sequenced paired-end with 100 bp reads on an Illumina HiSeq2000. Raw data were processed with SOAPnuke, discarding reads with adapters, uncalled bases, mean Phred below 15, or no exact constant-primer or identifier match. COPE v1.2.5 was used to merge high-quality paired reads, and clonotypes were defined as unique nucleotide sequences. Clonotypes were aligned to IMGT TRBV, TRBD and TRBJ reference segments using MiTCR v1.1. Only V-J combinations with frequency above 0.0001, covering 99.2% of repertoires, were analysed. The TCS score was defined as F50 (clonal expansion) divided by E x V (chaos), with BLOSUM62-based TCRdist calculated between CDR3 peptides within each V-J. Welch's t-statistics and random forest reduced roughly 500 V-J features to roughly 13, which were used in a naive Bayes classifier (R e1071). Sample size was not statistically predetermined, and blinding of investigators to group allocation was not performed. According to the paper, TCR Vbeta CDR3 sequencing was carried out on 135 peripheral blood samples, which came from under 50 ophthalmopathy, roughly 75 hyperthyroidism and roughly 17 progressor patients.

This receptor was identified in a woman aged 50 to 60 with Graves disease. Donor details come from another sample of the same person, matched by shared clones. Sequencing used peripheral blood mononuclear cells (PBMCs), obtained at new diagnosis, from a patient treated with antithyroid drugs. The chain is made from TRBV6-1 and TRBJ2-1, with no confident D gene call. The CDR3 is CASTLTGSSSYNEQFF. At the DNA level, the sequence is TGTGCCAGCACCCTTACTGGCTCTAGCTCCTACAATGAGCAGTTCTTC.